The entry below describes one T cell receptor (beta chain). Looked up from germline, CDR1 is SQVTM and CDR2 is ANQGSEA. Trimming at V came to 6 bases and at J to 5 bases, leaving 13 bases not matched to a gene. The CDR3 is made up of 14 amino acids. Together with a sample-barcoded 5' primer, a J-beta primer mix was included in a second PCR lasting roughly 7 to 11 cycles. With 12 random nucleotides, a template-switch adaptor tagged each individual cDNA molecule. TCRdb reprocessed the 5' RACE reads with MiXCR, giving one entry per CDR3 protein. The sample includes approximately 2,000,000 distinct CDR3 sequences, approximately 39% of them seen just once. The entry originates in a study of blood T cells in healthy people across ages.

This TCR was recovered from a human donor in good health. Input material: blood. The chain joins TRBV29-1 to TRBJ2-7, with 7 bases aligning to TRBD1. CDR3 bases: TGCAGCGTGACTCAGGGGGTCGGAGGCGACGAGCAGTACTTC. Its protein product is CSVTQGVGGDEQYF.